Below, one TCR beta chain is given with its context. Per the original methods: Reference gene primer amplification in the assay estimated nucleated cell counts. Using immunoSEQ multiplex PCR, the repertoire was profiled, and TCRdb retains in-frame clones only, with some absent. V, J and clone size derive from that table, while D and trimming were established from the DNA sequence. The sample has 44,000 or so clones; 69% are singletons. The sample belongs to a study of blood T cell repertoires in COVID-19. Study-wide background: COVID-19 samples, acute and convalescent, were from the United States, Italy and Spain.

The germline V gene encodes CDR1 SGHNT and CDR2 YENEEA. The CDR3 covers 14 residues. After removal of 1 base from V and 5 bases from J, the junction contained 3 bases not matched to a gene. This rearrangement joins TRBV11-3 to TRBJ2-5, with 8 bases aligning to TRBD2. The source material was peripheral blood. The clonotype originates from a man older than 75 with acute or convalescent COVID-19. The CDR3 coding sequence is TGTGCCAGCAGCTTAGCGGGGGGGCCTGAGACCCAGTACTTC. This codes for CASSLAGGPETQYF.